The TCR beta chain described here comes from a study of blood T cell repertoires in COVID-19. Study as a whole: Some COVID-19 samples were acute and others convalescent; all came from the United States, Italy and Spain. PBMCs, B-cell-depleted T cells, or T cells provided the cDNA or gDNA that made up the material.

Per the study methods: From reference gene primer amplification, estimates of nucleated cell counts were derived. Measured with immunoSEQ multiplex PCR; TCRdb has only the in-frame clones, and not every one. The V and J calls and clone size are taken from that table; D and trimming were inferred from the DNA. The sample shows some 150,000 clones, over 75% of them seen only once. The clonotype comes from a man aged 60 to 69 with active or convalescent COVID-19. Sample: peripheral blood.

In DNA, the CDR3 is TGTGCCAGCTCACCAAATTCGGGTAATACGGATTCACCCCTCCACTTT. It specifies CASSPNSGNTDSPLHF. V usage is TRBV18 and J usage is TRBJ1-6; unclear D gene. The germline gives CDR1 KGHSH, CDR2 LQKENI. V lost 2 bases to trimming and J lost 8 bases, with 16 bases between them. The CDR3 has 16 residues. The full variable domain, with the rest looked up from reference TRBV18 and TRBJ1-6, is NAGVMQNPRHLVRRRGQEARLRCSPMKGHSHVYWYRQLPEEGLKFMVYLQKENIIDESGMPKERFSAEFPKEGPSILRIQQVVRGDSAAYFCASSPNSGNTDSPLHFGNGTRLTVT.